This T cell receptor beta chain originates from a study of T cell clonality in common variable immunodeficiency. V was pared by 1 base and J by 4 bases, with 14 bases between. The CDR3 extends over 15 amino acids. Germline V gene data show CDR1 as GTSNPN and CDR2 as SVGIG (reference sequence). TCRdb keeps only in-frame clones here, not all; method: immunoSEQ multiplex PCR. The table lists about 28,000 clones, no singletons, with 3.2% in the top ten. In its sample, this clone was seen many times. No antigen is known for it. Sequencing ends 3 residues short of the CDR3 end; the germline J gene provides the rest. CVID subjects were neither ill nor on immunomodulatory or immunosuppressive medication at sampling. Donors gave about 5 to 8 ml heparinized peripheral whole blood. Study-level findings and limits: Reportedly, TCR beta sequences from common variable immunodeficiency showed fewer deletions and N-nucleotide insertions. T cell subpopulation sequencing would be needed to explain CVID clonality. TCRbeta clonality was increased in CVID versus healthy controls.

The chain couples TRBV30 to TRBJ2-1; D possibly matches TRBD1 or TRBD2 (7 bases each). This TCR came from a human donor with common variable immunodeficiency. The sequencing sample was made of peripheral blood mononuclear cells. Partial CDR3 DNA: TGTGCCTGGAGTGAGGGAGGGGACAGTTACAATGAG. This translates into CAWSEGGDSYNE. The whole CDR3 sequence is CAWSEGGDSYNEQFF.